This is a list of T cell receptor beta chains from one sample in a study of blood T cell repertoires in COVID-19. Clones were sequenced by immunoSEQ multiplex PCR, and TCRdb holds only the in-frame ones, with some missing. This sample carries about 230,000 clones, about four fifths of them seen once, and the ten largest clones take approximately 1.8%. The sample comprised PBMCs or T cells enriched from blood (not recorded which). These receptors all stem from a man aged 60 to 69 who had recovered from COVID-19. CDR3s include the opening cysteine and the closing phenylalanine or tryptophan. A D gene is named only where the DNA matches it firmly. Size is omitted from some rows. Given values are once, few, many or a class for expanded clones.

j_gene: TRBJ1-2; abundance: -; v_gene: TRBV3-1/TRBV3-2; d_gene: -; CDR3aa: CASSQKTGSYNYGYTF; CDR3nt: TGTGCCAGCAGCCAGAAGACAGGAAGTTACAACTATGGCTACACCTTC
j_gene: TRBJ1-3; abundance: -; v_gene: TRBV6-6; d_gene: -; CDR3aa: CASSYQMGNTIYF; CDR3nt: TGTGCCAGCAGTTACCAAATGGGAAACACCATATATTTT
j_gene: TRBJ1-5; abundance: -; v_gene: TRBV6-2/TRBV6-3; d_gene: -; CDR3aa: CASSYSMPWSGNQPQHF; CDR3nt: TGTGCCAGCAGTTACTCGATGCCCTGGTCGGGCAATCAGCCCCAGCATTTT
j_gene: TRBJ1-6; abundance: -; v_gene: TRBV28; d_gene: TRBD1; CDR3aa: CASSTTGDNSPLHF; CDR3nt: TGTGCCAGCAGTACGACAGGGGACAATTCACCCCTCCACTTT
j_gene: TRBJ2-6; abundance: -; v_gene: TRBV4-3; d_gene: TRBD1; CDR3aa: CASSQAPRQGSGANVLTF; CDR3nt: TGCGCCAGCAGCCAAGCCCCGCGACAGGGCTCTGGGGCCAACGTCCTGACTTTC
j_gene: TRBJ1-5; abundance: few; v_gene: TRBV10-2; d_gene: TRBD1; CDR3aa: CASWDRGQGSNQPQHF; CDR3nt: TGCGCCAGTTGGGACAGGGGGCAAGGGAGCAATCAGCCCCAGCATTTT
j_gene: TRBJ1-6; abundance: -; v_gene: TRBV19; d_gene: -; CDR3aa: CASSMGRNSPLHF; CDR3nt: TGTGCCAGTAGTATGGGGAGGAATTCACCCCTCCACTTT
j_gene: TRBJ1-5; abundance: once; v_gene: TRBV5-4; d_gene: TRBD1; CDR3aa: CASSLNRGVSNQPQHF; CDR3nt: TGTGCCAGCAGCTTGAACAGGGGCGTTAGCAATCAGCCCCAGCATTTT
j_gene: TRBJ1-2; abundance: -; v_gene: TRBV6-5; d_gene: TRBD1; CDR3aa: CASSLTGNHGYTF; CDR3nt: TGTGCCAGCAGTCTGACAGGGAACCATGGCTACACCTTC
j_gene: TRBJ1-1; abundance: -; v_gene: TRBV11-2; d_gene: -; CDR3aa: CASSLERLNTEAFF; CDR3nt: TGTGCCAGCAGCTTAGAACGGTTGAACACTGAAGCTTTCTTT
j_gene: TRBJ2-3; abundance: -; v_gene: TRBV6-5; d_gene: TRBD2; CDR3aa: CASSLKRGGADTQYF; CDR3nt: TGTGCCAGCAGTCTAAAGCGGGGGGGCGCAGATACGCAGTATTTT